The entry below describes one TCR beta chain. Its antigen is currently unknown. TCRdb keeps only in-frame clones here, not all; method: immunoSEQ multiplex PCR. Of about 330,000 clones detected, 86% appear once; the ten largest clones hold over 0.8%. These data originate in a study of cytomegalovirus exposure and HLA in healthy donors. For the study at large: The 95 to 150 validation repertoires used a platform that matched the one used for the roughly 650 first-cohort repertoires, as a later analysis reported.

V lost 6 bases, J lost 2 bases, and 10 bases stayed unmatched. Looked up from germline, CDR1 is LNHDA and CDR2 is SQIVND (reference sequence). The CDR3 length is 17 residues. From the 120-subject validation cohort, which was separate from the approximately 670-subject first cohort, the donors were drawn. Study-wide results and caveats: Confirmation in vitro established that three CMV-associated chains were specific for CMV antigens. In the 130 or so validation repertoires, a later analysis found that first-cohort TCR clusters tended to co-occur.

Sample: PBMCs. The receptor was derived from a woman aged 18-30 years in good health and CMV-seronegative. This chain links TRBV19 with TRBJ2-1; 10 nucleotides agree with TRBD2. CDR3 coding DNA: TGTGCCAGTAGGCAGGGAGGAGCGGGAGGGCCCTACAATGAGCAGTTCTTC. Protein product: CASRQGGAGGPYNEQFF.